The clone carrying this TCR beta chain was found once. This sample is drawn from a study of blood T cell repertoires in COVID-19. The repertoire was sequenced with immunoSEQ multiplex PCR; TCRdb's copy has only in-frame clones and lacks some. The table lists fewer than 250,000 clones, approximately 80% of them singletons. The sequence came from a woman aged 80 or older with acute or convalescent COVID-19. Sequencing used peripheral blood.

The chain's CDR3 is CASTGQGRTEAFF. In nucleotides, the CDR3 is TGTGCCAGCACCGGACAGGGGAGGACTGAAGCTTTCTTT. The chain is built from TRBV7-2 and TRBJ1-1; 9 bases are shared with TRBD1. The CDR3 is 13 residues long. V lost 7 bases and J lost 5; bases outside the gene matches: 5. Germline CDR1 reads SGHTA; CDR2 reads FQGNSA.